These T cell receptor beta chains were read from a single sample in a study of beta chain features in type 1 diabetes. Libraries were prepared by immunoSEQ multiplex PCR; TCRdb keeps only in-frame clonotypes and omits some of them. The table has 150,000 to 180,000 clones, around 10% seen once; the top ten hold approximately 0.46%. Sequenced input: central memory CD4+ T cells from blood. The source of these receptors is a man aged 25-40 years with type 1 diabetes. Both conserved end residues are trimmed from each CDR3.

j_call | v_call | cdr3_aa
TRBJ2-7 | TRBV7-9 | ASSDRVGYEQY
TRBJ1-4 | TRBV28 | ASSLQAINEKLF
TRBJ2-5 | TRBV7-3 | ASSLGPPGNQETQY
TRBJ2-5 | TRBV7-9 | ASSAEAETQY
TRBJ1-4 | TRBV29-1 | SVMSGQGTATNEKLF
TRBJ2-5 | TRBV7-9 | ASGSQGVETQY
TRBJ2-3 | TRBV4-1 | ASSQEVRDGGTDTQY
TRBJ2-1 | TRBV5-8 | ASSSLQGYEQF
TRBJ2-7 | TRBV19 | ASSRGTAYEQY
TRBJ1-2 | TRBV29-1 | SGGTDYGYT
TRBJ2-6 | TRBV11-2 | ASSQTGALSGANVLT
TRBJ2-7 | TRBV20-1 | SASAAYEQY
TRBJ2-1 | TRBV29-1 | SVDGQGSLGEQF
TRBJ2-2 | TRBV18 | ASSPLHSTGELF
TRBJ1-5 | TRBV5-1 | ASSFNYGQPQH
TRBJ2-5 | TRBV11-2 | ASQMTVGGTYQETQY
TRBJ1-1 | TRBV18 | ASSPTGGGTEAF
TRBJ2-3 | TRBV30 | AWTPSGRQTDTQY
TRBJ1-5 | TRBV5-4 | ASSLDGHNQPQH
TRBJ1-1 | TRBV28 | ASSFSSSGNTEAF
TRBJ1-2 | TRBV7-3 | ASSTSTGEGYT
TRBJ2-7 | TRBV6-1 | ASSEGLASGSHEQY
TRBJ1-2 | TRBV7-9 | ASSPPSRYGYT
TRBJ2-7 | TRBV6-4 | ASAVGERGNHEQY
TRBJ2-1 | TRBV7-8 | ASSPGTGNYNEQF
TRBJ1-5 | TRBV21-1 | ASRNRTGKSNQPQH
TRBJ2-1 | TRBV6-1 | ASRKSGSKNEQF
TRBJ2-5 | TRBV7-2 | ASRLAGGAETQY
TRBJ2-5 | TRBV18 | ASSQGTNSGETQY
TRBJ2-3 | TRBV4-2 | ASSQGGTGAQY
TRBJ2-5 | TRBV5-1 | ASSFSGHWQETQY
TRBJ2-7 | TRBV28 | ASSSPGGRKRENEQY
TRBJ2-5 | TRBV5-1 | ASSLEGTSSETQY
TRBJ2-5 | TRBV6-5 | ASRPTSETQETQY
TRBJ1-2 | TRBV5-1 | ASSSLREANYGYT
TRBJ1-5 | TRBV2 | ASSLRQGGQPQH
TRBJ2-1 | TRBV4-3 | ASSQAGGTYNEQF
TRBJ2-1 | TRBV29-1 | SVEDGVAGLYNEQF
TRBJ1-2 | TRBV19 | ASINDPTGRNGYT
TRBJ2-3 | TRBV7-9 | ASPGRSGPDTQY
TRBJ2-5 | TRBV5-6 | ASSSRDRKETQY
TRBJ2-5 | TRBV5-8 | ASSPGGLHQETQY
TRBJ1-1 | TRBV28 | AVQGGNTEAF
TRBJ1-2 | TRBV4-3 | ASSQDNWNYGYT
TRBJ1-5 | TRBV7-9 | ASSLGTTGNQPQH
TRBJ1-1 | TRBV2 | ASTRDWTSEAF
TRBJ2-2 | TRBV30 | AWGRGGTGGIGELF
TRBJ1-4 | TRBV5-1 | ASSPTGQYNEKLF
TRBJ2-5 | TRBV5-1 | ASSAEYQETQY
TRBJ2-5 | TRBV20-1 | SAPLRETQY
TRBJ2-3 | TRBV7-2 | ASSTRQVPDTQY
TRBJ1-2 | TRBV19 | ASTDRDYYGYT